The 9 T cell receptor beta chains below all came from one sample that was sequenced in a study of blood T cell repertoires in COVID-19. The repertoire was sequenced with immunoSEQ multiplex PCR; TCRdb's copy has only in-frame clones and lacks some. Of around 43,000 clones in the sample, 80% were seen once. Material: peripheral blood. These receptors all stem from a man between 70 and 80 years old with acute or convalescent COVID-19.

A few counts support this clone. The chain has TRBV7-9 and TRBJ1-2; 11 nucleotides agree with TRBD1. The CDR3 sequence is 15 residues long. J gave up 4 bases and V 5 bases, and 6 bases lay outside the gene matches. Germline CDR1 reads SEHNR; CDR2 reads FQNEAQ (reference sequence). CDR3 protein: CASSTKDRGLYGYTF. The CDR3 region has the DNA TGTGCCAGCAGCACAAAGGACAGGGGGCTCTATGGCTACACCTTC.

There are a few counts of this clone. The CDR3 bases are TGTGCCAGTAGTATGCAGGGAGGTGGAAACACCATATATTTT. It codes for CASSMQGGGNTIYF. The chain is built from TRBV19 and TRBJ1-3, with D possibly being TRBD1 (5 bases). The V gene lost 3 bases and the J gene lost 3 bases, with 9 bases spanning the gap. CDR1 and CDR2 (germline): LNHDA, SQIVND (reference sequence). The CDR3 has 14 amino acids. Combining the CDR3 with reference TRBV19 and TRBJ1-3 gives the whole variable domain DGGITQSPKYLFRKEGQNVTLSCEQNLNHDAMYWYRQDPGQGLRLIYYSQIVNDFQKGDIAEGYSVSREKKESFPLTVTSAQKNPTAFYLCASSMQGGGNTIYFGEGSWLTVV.

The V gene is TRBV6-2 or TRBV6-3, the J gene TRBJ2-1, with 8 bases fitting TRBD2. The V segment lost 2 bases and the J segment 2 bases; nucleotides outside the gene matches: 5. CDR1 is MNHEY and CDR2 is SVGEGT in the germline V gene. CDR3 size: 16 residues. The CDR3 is CASSYLQTSAYNEQFF. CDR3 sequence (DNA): TGTGCCAGCAGTTACCTTCAGACTAGCGCCTACAATGAGCAGTTCTTC.

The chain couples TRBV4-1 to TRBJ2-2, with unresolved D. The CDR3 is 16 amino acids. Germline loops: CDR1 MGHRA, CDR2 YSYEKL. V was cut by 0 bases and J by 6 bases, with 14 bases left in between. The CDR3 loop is CASSQEPTSRAGELFF. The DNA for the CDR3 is TGCGCCAGCAGCCAAGAGCCTACCTCCCGGGCCGGGGAGCTGTTTTTT.

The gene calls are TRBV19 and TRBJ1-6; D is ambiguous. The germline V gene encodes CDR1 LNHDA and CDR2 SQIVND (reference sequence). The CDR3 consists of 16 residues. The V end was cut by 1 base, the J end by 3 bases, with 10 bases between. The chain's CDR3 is CASSIGGEGYNSPLHF. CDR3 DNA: TGTGCCAGTAGTATAGGGGGAGAAGGCTATAATTCACCCCTCCACTTT.

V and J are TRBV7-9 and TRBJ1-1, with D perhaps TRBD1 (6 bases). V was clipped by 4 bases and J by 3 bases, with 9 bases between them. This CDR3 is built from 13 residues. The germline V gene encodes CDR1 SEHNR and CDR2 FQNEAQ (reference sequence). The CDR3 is CASSYNRDTEAFF. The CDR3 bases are TGTGCCAGCAGCTATAACAGGGACACTGAAGCTTTCTTT. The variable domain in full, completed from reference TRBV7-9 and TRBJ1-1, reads DTGVSQNPRHKITKRGQNVTFRCDPISEHNRLYWYRQTLGQGPEFLTYFQNEAQLEKSRLLSDRFSAERPKGSFSTLEIQRTEQGDSAMYLCASSYNRDTEAFFGQGTRLTVV.

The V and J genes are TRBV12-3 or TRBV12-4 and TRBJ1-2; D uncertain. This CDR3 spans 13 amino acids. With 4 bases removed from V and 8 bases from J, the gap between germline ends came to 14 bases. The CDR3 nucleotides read TGTGCCAGCAGTTCGAGTTTGAAGTCGGGCTACACCTTC. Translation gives CASSSSLKSGYTF.

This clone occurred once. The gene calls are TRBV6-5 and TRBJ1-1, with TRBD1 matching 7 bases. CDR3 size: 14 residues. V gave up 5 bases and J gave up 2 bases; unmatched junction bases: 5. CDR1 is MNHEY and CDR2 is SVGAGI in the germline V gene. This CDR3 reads CASSPYRGNTEAFF. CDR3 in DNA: TGTGCCAGCAGTCCCTACAGGGGAAACACTGAAGCTTTCTTT.

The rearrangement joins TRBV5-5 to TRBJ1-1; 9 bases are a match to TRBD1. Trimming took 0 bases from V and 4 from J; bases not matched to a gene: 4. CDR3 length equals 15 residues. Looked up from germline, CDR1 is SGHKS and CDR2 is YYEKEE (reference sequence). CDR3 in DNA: TGTGCCAGCAGCTTGGGTGGACAGGGGAGCACTGAAGCTTTCTTT. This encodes CASSLGGQGSTEAFF.